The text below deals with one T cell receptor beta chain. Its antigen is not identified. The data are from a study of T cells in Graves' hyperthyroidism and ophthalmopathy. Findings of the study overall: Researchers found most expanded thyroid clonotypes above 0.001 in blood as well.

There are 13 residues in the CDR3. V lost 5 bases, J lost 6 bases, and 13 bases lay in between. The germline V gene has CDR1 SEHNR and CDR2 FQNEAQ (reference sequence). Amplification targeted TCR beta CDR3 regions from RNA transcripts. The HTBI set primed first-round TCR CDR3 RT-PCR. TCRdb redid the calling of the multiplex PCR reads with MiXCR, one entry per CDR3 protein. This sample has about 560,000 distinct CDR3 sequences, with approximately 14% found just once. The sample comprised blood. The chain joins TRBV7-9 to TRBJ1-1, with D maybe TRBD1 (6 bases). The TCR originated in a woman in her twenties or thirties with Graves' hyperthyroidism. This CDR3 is CASSGQGTPEAFF. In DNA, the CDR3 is TGTGCCAGCAGCGGGCAGGGGACCCCTGAAGCTTTCTTT. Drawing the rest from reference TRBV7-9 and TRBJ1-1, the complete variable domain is DTGVSQNPRHKITKRGQNVTFRCDPISEHNRLYWYRQTLGQGPEFLTYFQNEAQLEKSRLLSDRFSAERPKGSFSTLEIQRTEQGDSAMYLCASSGQGTPEAFFGQGTRLTVV.